This T cell receptor (beta chain) was documented in a study of shared clonotypes between healthy human individuals. The authors ran the assay at deep level. The input for sorted-subset replicate PCRs was around 200 ng DNA, 25,000 to 35,000 T cell genomes. The protocol was immunoSEQ multiplex PCR, while the TCRdb copy is restricted to in-frame clones and leaves out a portion. The sample shows over 2 million clones, less than 95% of them seen only once. This CDR3 has 16 amino acids. Terminally differentiated effector memory CD45RA+ cells were left out of the naive CD8 fraction, which was CD45RO-negative and positively selected for CCR7.

Sequencing was done on a sample of naive CD8+ T cells sorted from blood. The receptor was derived from a man younger than 35 in good health. The J gene is TRBJ2-1, the V gene TRBV21-1; the D call in the table, TRBD1, was not verified against the DNA. TRBV21-1 is flagged as a pseudogene. The CDR3 protein is CASSAKGKQGSDEQFF. The CDR3 DNA sequence: TGTGCCAGCAGCGCAAAGGGTAAACAGGGTTCGGATGAGCAGTTCTTC.